The rows below give T cell receptor beta chains drawn from one sample of a study of shared clonotypes between healthy human individuals. The repertoire was sequenced with immunoSEQ multiplex PCR; TCRdb's copy has only in-frame clones and lacks some. This table holds under 1,100,000 clones, 75% to 80% found once. Sequenced: memory CD4+ T cells from PBMCs. The source of these receptors is a young man in good health. Some clones in this sample may be carry-over from other donors' samples. Both conserved end residues are part of each CDR3. A D gene is named only where the DNA matches it firmly. Clone size appears in some rows only: once, few, many, or a class for an expanded clone.

v_gene: TRBV5-4
abundance: -
d_gene: -
j_gene: TRBJ2-6
CDR3nt: TGTGCCAGCAGCAGTGCGAAGGGAACTGGGGCCAACGTCCTGACTTTC
CDR3aa: CASSSAKGTGANVLTF

v_gene: TRBV5-4
abundance: -
d_gene: -
j_gene: TRBJ2-3
CDR3nt: TGTGCCAGCAGCTTGGGCCAGGAGACCACAGATACGCAGTATTTT
CDR3aa: CASSLGQETTDTQYF

v_gene: TRBV28
abundance: few
d_gene: -
j_gene: TRBJ1-1
CDR3nt: TGTGCCAGCACCGAGGTTAGGGAGGTCGGGCTGAACACTGAAGCTTTCTTT
CDR3aa: CASTEVREVGLNTEAFF

v_gene: TRBV5-1
abundance: -
d_gene: -
j_gene: TRBJ2-5
CDR3nt: TGCGCCAGCAGCGTAGGGGCCAGGGAGACCCAGTACTTC
CDR3aa: CASSVGARETQYF

v_gene: TRBV27
abundance: -
d_gene: -
j_gene: TRBJ1-2
CDR3nt: TGTGCCAGCAGTTCAGGGGCGGCCCCTAACTATGGCTACACCTTC
CDR3aa: CASSSGAAPNYGYTF

v_gene: TRBV18
abundance: -
d_gene: TRBD2
j_gene: TRBJ2-7
CDR3nt: TGTGCCAGCTCACCAAAAACTAGCGGGGCCACCAGCTCCTACGAGCAGTACTTC
CDR3aa: CASSPKTSGATSSYEQYF

v_gene: TRBV28
abundance: -
d_gene: -
j_gene: TRBJ2-3
CDR3nt: TGTGCCAGCCGCGGGGAAAGGACAGATACGCAGTATTTT
CDR3aa: CASRGERTDTQYF

v_gene: TRBV6-5
abundance: -
d_gene: TRBD1
j_gene: TRBJ1-1
CDR3nt: TGTGCCAGCAGTTACGGGACAGGGGGATTTGAAGCTTTCTTT
CDR3aa: CASSYGTGGFEAFF

v_gene: TRBV5-1
abundance: -
d_gene: -
j_gene: TRBJ1-1
CDR3nt: TGCGCCAGCAGCTTGGGATATGGCCGGGAGGCTTTCTTT
CDR3aa: CASSLGYGREAFF

v_gene: TRBV5-1
abundance: -
d_gene: TRBD2
j_gene: TRBJ2-1
CDR3nt: TGCGCCAGCAGCGCGGGACTAGCGGGACGCTACAATGAGCAGTTCTTC
CDR3aa: CASSAGLAGRYNEQFF

v_gene: TRBV2
abundance: -
d_gene: TRBD2
j_gene: TRBJ2-5
CDR3nt: TGTGCCAGCAAAGAACTAGCGGGAGGGCCTGCAGAGACCCAGTACTTC
CDR3aa: CASKELAGGPAETQYF

v_gene: TRBV5-1
abundance: -
d_gene: -
j_gene: TRBJ1-3
CDR3nt: TGCGCCAGCAGCCAGGCTGGGTCCGGAAACACCATATATTTT
CDR3aa: CASSQAGSGNTIYF

v_gene: TRBV4-2
abundance: few
d_gene: -
j_gene: TRBJ2-2
CDR3nt: TGTGCCAGCAGCCAAGCTCCGAGTAGCGGGGAGCTGTTTTTT
CDR3aa: CASSQAPSSGELFF

v_gene: TRBV28
abundance: few
d_gene: -
j_gene: TRBJ2-3
CDR3nt: TGTGCCAGCGCAGCAGGCGGGGCCACAGGGGATACGCAGTATTTT
CDR3aa: CASAAGGATGDTQYF

v_gene: TRBV28
abundance: few
d_gene: -
j_gene: TRBJ2-7
CDR3nt: TGTGCCAGCACCCGACCCCCGATTACCGAGCAGTACTTC
CDR3aa: CASTRPPITEQYF

v_gene: TRBV4-2
abundance: few
d_gene: TRBD2
j_gene: TRBJ2-7
CDR3nt: TGTGCCAGCGGGAGGGCCGGGTACGAGCAGTACTTC
CDR3aa: CASGRAGYEQYF

v_gene: TRBV6-5
abundance: -
d_gene: TRBD1
j_gene: TRBJ1-2
CDR3nt: TGTGCCAGCAGCCCAACAGGGGCGGGGGGCTACACCTTC
CDR3aa: CASSPTGAGGYTF

v_gene: TRBV11-1
abundance: -
d_gene: -
j_gene: TRBJ2-3
CDR3nt: TGTGCCAGCAGCTTAGGAGGTACAGATACGCAGTATTTT
CDR3aa: CASSLGGTDTQYF

v_gene: TRBV28
abundance: -
d_gene: -
j_gene: TRBJ2-2
CDR3nt: TGTGCCAGCAGTTCTCCGGGACAGAACACCGGGGAGCTGTTTTTT
CDR3aa: CASSSPGQNTGELFF

v_gene: TRBV2
abundance: once
d_gene: -
j_gene: TRBJ2-7
CDR3nt: TGTGCCAGCAGTGAACTGGGTAGGGCCTACGAGCAGTACTTC
CDR3aa: CASSELGRAYEQYF

v_gene: TRBV18
abundance: -
d_gene: -
j_gene: TRBJ1-1
CDR3nt: TGTGCCAGCTCACGACAGGTTTCGGGGGACACTGAAGCTTTCTTT
CDR3aa: CASSRQVSGDTEAFF

v_gene: TRBV19
abundance: many
d_gene: -
j_gene: TRBJ1-5
CDR3nt: TGTGCCAGTAGTACCCCCGGGAGAGGCAATCAGCCCCAGCATTTT
CDR3aa: CASSTPGRGNQPQHF

v_gene: TRBV2
abundance: once
d_gene: -
j_gene: TRBJ1-2
CDR3nt: TGTGCCAGCAGTGAACTGGGGTGGGTTGGCTACACCTTC
CDR3aa: CASSELGWVGYTF

v_gene: TRBV6-5
abundance: once
d_gene: -
j_gene: TRBJ2-7
CDR3nt: TGTGCCAGCAGTTATAGGGAACAGGGTCCATACGAGCAGTACTTC
CDR3aa: CASSYREQGPYEQYF

v_gene: TRBV5-8
abundance: -
d_gene: -
j_gene: TRBJ1-4
CDR3nt: TGTGCCAGCAGCTGGGAAGGCCGGGAAAAACTGTTTTTT
CDR3aa: CASSWEGREKLFF

v_gene: TRBV4-1
abundance: once
d_gene: TRBD2
j_gene: TRBJ2-1
CDR3nt: TGCGCCAGCAGCCGCAGCGGGGTGGGCTACAATGAGCAGTTCTTC
CDR3aa: CASSRSGVGYNEQFF

v_gene: TRBV5-1
abundance: -
d_gene: -
j_gene: TRBJ1-1
CDR3nt: TGCGCCAGCAGCGTCGGGACCGGTCTAGGGACTGAAGCTTTCTTT
CDR3aa: CASSVGTGLGTEAFF

v_gene: TRBV7-9
abundance: -
d_gene: -
j_gene: TRBJ2-2
CDR3nt: TGTGCCAGCAAGCCCGGGACGTCAACCGGGGAGCTGTTTTTT
CDR3aa: CASKPGTSTGELFF

v_gene: TRBV5-1
abundance: once
d_gene: -
j_gene: TRBJ2-3
CDR3nt: TGCGCCAGCAGCTTGGCGGTCAGGGGCGCAGATACGCAGTATTTT
CDR3aa: CASSLAVRGADTQYF

v_gene: TRBV2
abundance: few
d_gene: -
j_gene: TRBJ1-4
CDR3nt: TGTGCCAGCACGCCCGCTAGGGAACTGTTTTTT
CDR3aa: CASTPARELFF

v_gene: TRBV28
abundance: few
d_gene: -
j_gene: TRBJ1-3
CDR3nt: TGTGCCAGCAGTTTCCCGACAGGCTCCCAGACCTTTTTT
CDR3aa: CASSFPTGSQTFF

v_gene: TRBV27
abundance: -
d_gene: TRBD2
j_gene: TRBJ2-3
CDR3nt: TGTGCCAGCAGTTTTTCCCTAGCGGCCCCTAGGGAGTATTTT
CDR3aa: CASSFSLAAPREYF

v_gene: TRBV28
abundance: -
d_gene: -
j_gene: TRBJ2-7
CDR3nt: TGTGCCAGCAGGGAGTTAAGCTCCTACGAGCAGTACTTC
CDR3aa: CASRELSSYEQYF

v_gene: TRBV30
abundance: few
d_gene: -
j_gene: TRBJ2-7
CDR3nt: TGTGCCTCCCTTAGGGCACCCCACTCCTACGAGCAGTACTTC
CDR3aa: CASLRAPHSYEQYF

v_gene: TRBV4-2
abundance: -
d_gene: -
j_gene: TRBJ1-2
CDR3nt: TGTGCCAGCAGCCATAGAGACAGGCCCTATGGCTACACCTTC
CDR3aa: CASSHRDRPYGYTF

v_gene: TRBV7-9
abundance: -
d_gene: TRBD1
j_gene: TRBJ2-7
CDR3nt: TGTGCCAGCAGCGCCCGACAGGGGGCCCGCGAGCAGTACTTC
CDR3aa: CASSARQGAREQYF

v_gene: TRBV5-1
abundance: -
d_gene: -
j_gene: TRBJ2-5
CDR3nt: TGCGCCAGCAGCTTGTGGGGAGAGACCCAGTACTTC
CDR3aa: CASSLWGETQYF

v_gene: TRBV4-1
abundance: once
d_gene: -
j_gene: TRBJ1-5
CDR3nt: TGCGCCAGCAGCCAAGATCTGGGAGATCCTAGCAATCAGCCCCAGCATTTT
CDR3aa: CASSQDLGDPSNQPQHF

v_gene: TRBV7-3
abundance: -
d_gene: TRBD1
j_gene: TRBJ2-3
CDR3nt: TGTGCCAGCAGCTTAGAGGGACAGACGCAGTATTTT
CDR3aa: CASSLEGQTQYF

v_gene: TRBV29-1
abundance: -
d_gene: TRBD1
j_gene: TRBJ1-2
CDR3nt: TGCAGCGTTGGACAGGGGACCAAGTATGGCTACACCTTC
CDR3aa: CSVGQGTKYGYTF

v_gene: TRBV7-3
abundance: -
d_gene: TRBD2
j_gene: TRBJ2-3
CDR3nt: TGTGCCAGCAGCATTGGGACTAGCGGGAGCACAGATACGCAGTATTTT
CDR3aa: CASSIGTSGSTDTQYF

v_gene: TRBV6-6
abundance: few
d_gene: TRBD1
j_gene: TRBJ1-4
CDR3nt: TGTGCCAGCAGTTTCCCGGGACAGGGGGATGAAAAACTGTTTTTT
CDR3aa: CASSFPGQGDEKLFF

v_gene: TRBV7-2
abundance: -
d_gene: -
j_gene: TRBJ2-3
CDR3nt: TGTGCCAGCAGCTGGGAGGCTAGGACAGATACGCAGTATTTT
CDR3aa: CASSWEARTDTQYF

v_gene: TRBV29-1
abundance: few
d_gene: -
j_gene: TRBJ2-3
CDR3nt: TGCAGCGTTGAATCTAGGATGTCGAGCACAGATACGCAGTATTTT
CDR3aa: CSVESRMSSTDTQYF

v_gene: TRBV28
abundance: few
d_gene: -
j_gene: TRBJ1-1
CDR3nt: TGTGCCAGCAGTTTGGTCGGGGGCCGGAACACTGAAGCTTTCTTT
CDR3aa: CASSLVGGRNTEAFF

v_gene: TRBV6-1
abundance: -
d_gene: -
j_gene: TRBJ2-1
CDR3nt: TGTGCCAGCAGTGAAAGCCCGCGGAGCTGGACAGACAATGAGCAGTTCTTC
CDR3aa: CASSESPRSWTDNEQFF

v_gene: TRBV9
abundance: -
d_gene: -
j_gene: TRBJ2-3
CDR3nt: TGTGCCAGCAGCGTTAGAAGTAATACAGATACGCAGTATTTT
CDR3aa: CASSVRSNTDTQYF

v_gene: TRBV19
abundance: -
d_gene: -
j_gene: TRBJ1-2
CDR3nt: TGTGCCAGTAGTATAGTTCCGGCAGGAGGGCCCTATGGCTACACCTTC
CDR3aa: CASSIVPAGGPYGYTF